The 14 T cell receptor beta chains given below trace back to one sample, sequenced in a study of Ad26.COV2.S vaccination and SARS-CoV-2 variants (dated by TCRdb to the early 2020s). In light of the paper, this sample's treatment or condition label describes: about 20 received Ad26.COV2.S at low or high dose, single or two shots; 5 received placebo; per-sample allocation not given. Repertoires of vaccine and placebo recipients were sequenced from samples taken on day 63 after the first injection. Receptor amplification or capture employed the immunoSEQ multiplex PCR assay. What TCRdb holds here is the immuneACCESS table cut down to in-frame rearrangements. Part of the clones is not present; checked against another copy, under half of the missing clones reflect an unresolved V gene, and the others are unexplained. The sample yields a few hundred thousand clones; 88% were counted once. The ten largest clones add up to less than 4% of the sample.

The sequences come from peripheral blood, collected in a trial of Ad26.COV2.S vaccine versus placebo. The receptors here all came from a person between 18 and 60 years old who received the Ad26.COV2.S COVID-19 vaccine or a placebo.

The chain joins TRBV9 to TRBJ2-5, with D maybe TRBD2 (6 bases). Germline-derived CDR1 and CDR2 are SGDLS and YYNGEE. This CDR3 spans 14 amino acids. V lost 0 bases, J lost 5 bases, and 11 bases lay in between. CDR3 coding DNA: TGTGCCAGCAGCGTAGGTAACAGCGGGGAGACCCAGTACTTC. It specifies CASSVGNSGETQYF.

CDR3 sequence: CASSRWGAGEKLFF. CDR3 bases: TGTGCCAGCAGCAGGTGGGGCGCGGGTGAAAAACTGTTTTTT. The V call is TRBV11-2, the J call TRBJ1-4; possible D gene TRBD1, 5 bases. CDR3 length: 14 residues. Germline V gene data show CDR1 as SGHAT and CDR2 as FQNNGV. Trimming stripped 5 bases from V and 7 bases from J, with 14 bases between. Full variable domain (remainder filled in from reference TRBV11-2 and TRBJ1-4): EAGVAQSPRYKIIEKRQSVAFWCNPISGHATLYWYQQILGQGPKLLIQFQNNGVVDDSQLPKDRFSAERLKGVDSTLKIQPAKLEDSAVYLCASSRWGAGEKLFFGSGTQLSVL.

The chain has TRBV7-9 and TRBJ2-7; D might be TRBD1 (5 bases). Germline CDR1 and CDR2: SEHNR and FQNEAQ (reference sequence). Trimming shortened V by 0 bases and J by 4 bases, and 10 bases separated the two germline ends. The CDR3 has 14 amino acids. The CDR3 DNA reads as TGTGCCAGCAGCTTAGCTGGACACAATTACGAGCAGTACTTC. It specifies CASSLAGHNYEQYF.

As for this clone: The sample holds other DNA sequences that translate to the same CDR3. The V gene is TRBV29-1, the J gene TRBJ1-3; D not resolved. V lost 3 bases, J lost 3 bases, and 3 bases lay in between. This CDR3 contains 11 residues. CDR1 and CDR2 (germline): SQVTM, ANQGSEA. The CDR3 loop reads CSVESGNTIYF. CDR3 nucleotide sequence: TGCAGCGTTGAGAGTGGAAACACCATATATTTT.

The CDR3 reads CASSFRGARYEQYF. As DNA, the CDR3 is TGTGCCAGCAGTTTCAGGGGCGCACGGTACGAGCAGTACTTC. The V and J genes are TRBV27 and TRBJ2-7, with a weak D call TRBD1 (6 bases). This CDR3 has 14 residues. Trimming left V 3 bases short and J 4 bases short, with 13 bases between. The germline V gene encodes CDR1 MNHEY and CDR2 SMNVEV (reference sequence).

V is TRBV28 and J is TRBJ2-5; D is possibly TRBD1 (6 bases). Germline CDR1 is MDHEN and CDR2 is SYDVKM. The CDR3 has 14 residues. The germline V and J ends were trimmed by 4 bases and 2 bases, with 11 bases remaining between them. CDR3 region: CASSSDSFQETQYF. The CDR3 bases are TGTGCCAGCAGTTCGGACAGCTTTCAAGAGACCCAGTACTTC. The complete variable domain, with remaining parts taken from reference TRBV28 and TRBJ2-5, reads DVKVTQSSRYLVKRTGEKVFLECVQDMDHENMFWYRQDPGLGLRLIYFSYDVKMKEKGDIPEGYSVSREKKERFSLILESASTNQTSMYLCASSSDSFQETQYFGPGTRLLVL.

This clone was seen more than once but under ten times. The rearrangement joins TRBV6-4 to TRBJ2-1; D gene ambiguous. This CDR3 is built from 13 residues. Trimming left V 5 bases short and J 5 bases short, with 10 bases between. The V gene's germline CDR1 is MRHNA and CDR2 SNTAGT. CDR3: CASSKETHNEQFF. The CDR3, as DNA: TGTGCCAGCAGTAAGGAAACCCACAATGAGCAGTTCTTC.

The table lists this clone with a count of one. As DNA, the CDR3 is TGTGCCAGCAGTGAGGGTAGCAATGAAAAACTGTTTTTT. Its translation: CASSEGSNEKLFF. The chain links TRBV2 to TRBJ1-4; D ambiguous. Germline CDR1 is SNHLY and CDR2 is FYNNEI. This CDR3 contains 13 residues. Trimming left V 3 bases short and J 5 bases short, with 7 bases between.

The V and J genes are TRBV12-3 or TRBV12-4 and TRBJ2-7; a possible D gene is TRBD1 (6 bases). Trimming took 5 bases from V and 3 from J, leaving 11 bases between them. The CDR3 runs to 13 residues. CDR3 protein: CASSGDRNYEQYF. CDR3 nucleotide sequence: TGTGCCAGCAGTGGCGACAGGAACTACGAGCAGTACTTC.

This clone was recorded a few times. V usage is TRBV5-6 and J usage is TRBJ2-7, with D perhaps being TRBD1 or TRBD2 (5 bases each). The germline V gene encodes CDR1 SGHDT and CDR2 YYEEEE. Trimming took 3 bases from V and 5 from J, leaving 21 bases between them. The CDR3 sequence is 16 residues long. CDR3 in amino acids: CASSSRGAGLRHEQYF. The CDR3 region has the DNA TGTGCCAGCAGCTCCCGGGGCGCCGGCCTTAGGCACGAGCAGTACTTC.

The chain links TRBV15 to TRBJ1-4, with D possibly being TRBD1 (5 bases). Germline values: CDR1 LNHNV, CDR2 YYDKDF (reference sequence). There are 14 residues in the CDR3. The V and J ends lost 6 bases and 6 bases respectively, with 14 bases between them. The CDR3 here is CATRGNRGYEKLFF. CDR3 nucleotides: TGTGCCACCAGAGGAAATAGGGGCTATGAAAAACTGTTTTTT.

This clone was seen just once. At the DNA level, this CDR3 is encoded by other sequences in the same sample as well. The chain carries TRBV30 and TRBJ2-7; D call uncertain. V was trimmed by 0 bases and J by 3 bases, leaving 6 bases between them. Germline V gives CDR1 GTSNPN, CDR2 SVGIG (reference sequence). This CDR3 is 12 amino acids long. The DNA for the CDR3 is TGTGCCTGGAGTGTTCAAGGCTACGAGCAGTACTTC. Translated, it gives CAWSVQGYEQYF. The variable domain in full, completed from reference TRBV30 and TRBJ2-7, reads SQTIHQWPATLVQPVGSPLSLECTVEGTSNPNLYWYRQAAGRGLQLLFYSVGIGQISSEVPQNLSASRPQDRQFILSSKKLLLSDSGFYLCAWSVQGYEQYFGPGTRLTVT.

This clone was observed a single time. In DNA form, the CDR3 reads TGTGCCAGCAGAGAGAGCTATGGCTACACCTTC. Protein sequence: CASRESYGYTF. The chain employs TRBV6-5 and TRBJ1-2; unclear D gene. The CDR3 spans 11 residues. V lost 6 bases and J 4 bases, leaving 6 bases between the germline ends. Germline CDR1 reads MNHEY; CDR2 reads SVGAGI.

The V call is TRBV5-1, the J call TRBJ1-6; tentative D call: TRBD1 (5 bases). CDR1 is SGHRS, CDR2 YFSETQ, per germline. Trimming took off 4 bases at V and 6 bases at J, with 20 bases between the two ends. CDR3 size: 17 residues. The CDR3 DNA reads as TGCGCCAGCAGCGAACGAACACCCGGGACGGTTAATTCACCCCTCCACTTT. Amino acid sequence: CASSERTPGTVNSPLHF.